These T cell receptor beta chains were read from a single sample in a study of T-cell memory formation after mild COVID-19. TCRdb itself ran the 5' RACE reads through MiXCR, one entry per CDR3 protein. The data hold under 35,000 distinct CDR3 sequences, with roughly a sixth observed a single time. Sequencing was carried out using PBMCs or a T cell subset sorted from them (not recorded which). All receptors come from an adult who had mild COVID-19 (a few samples of this study predate the infection). Cell type and time point are not known. The CDR3 runs from the conserved cysteine through the conserved F or W. A D gene is named only where the DNA matches it firmly. Rows give clone size only sometimes, using once, few, many, or a class for an expanded clone.

size | J | V | D | CDR3 | DNA
many | TRBJ2-6 | TRBV9 | TRBD2 | CASGTGSGGPSSGANVLTF | TGTGCCAGCGGAACTGGTAGCGGGGGACCAAGCTCTGGGGCCAACGTCCTGACTTTC
many | TRBJ2-3 | TRBV5-1 | TRBD2 | CASQFIAGGSDTQYF | TGCGCCAGTCAGTTCATAGCGGGGGGCTCGGATACGCAGTATTTT
few | TRBJ2-6 | TRBV6-2/TRBV6-3 | TRBD1 | CASSSPRGQQKFSGANVLTF | TGTGCCAGCAGTTCCCCAAGGGGACAGCAAAAGTTCTCTGGGGCCAACGTCCTGACTTTC
. | TRBJ2-1 | TRBV4-2 | TRBD2 | CASSQDRLASWGGEQFF | TGTGCCAGCAGCCAAGATAGATTAGCCTCTTGGGGGGGTGAGCAGTTCTTC
many | TRBJ1-1 | TRBV29-1 | . | CSVEDPGATEAFF | TGCAGCGTTGAAGATCCGGGGGCAACTGAAGCTTTCTTT
many | TRBJ1-1 | TRBV5-1 | TRBD1 | CASSSAWTGSNTEAFF | TGCGCCAGCAGCTCGGCTTGGACAGGTTCGAACACTGAAGCTTTCTTT
few | TRBJ1-2 | TRBV5-4 | . | CASSLGQGGNGYTF | TGTGCCAGCAGCTTGGGCCAGGGAGGGAATGGCTACACCTTC
many | TRBJ1-1 | TRBV5-1 | . | CASRSRGGSMNTEAFF | TGCGCCAGCAGATCGAGGGGGGGAAGTATGAACACTGAAGCTTTCTTT
many | TRBJ2-1 | TRBV24-1 | TRBD1 | CATSDLSRGEQFF | TGTGCCACCAGTGATTTGTCCAGGGGGGAGCAGTTCTTC
many | TRBJ1-2 | TRBV29-1 | . | CSVGSDGGLYTF | TGCAGCGTTGGTTCTGACGGGGGGCTCTACACCTTC
many | TRBJ2-7 | TRBV20-1 | TRBD2 | CSASPSGGNYEQYF | TGCAGTGCAAGCCCTAGCGGGGGGAACTACGAGCAGTACTTC
many | TRBJ2-5 | TRBV6-1 | . | CASSERGETQYF | TGTGCCAGCAGTGAAAGGGGGGAGACCCAGTACTTC
many | TRBJ2-5 | TRBV9 | TRBD2 | CASSALAGRETQYF | TGTGCCAGCAGCGCACTAGCGGGACGAGAGACCCAGTACTTC
many | TRBJ1-5 | TRBV6-6 | . | CASSYSIKGTNQPQHF | TGTGCCAGCAGTTACTCGATCAAAGGGACAAATCAGCCCCAGCATTTT
many | TRBJ2-1 | TRBV11-1 | TRBD2 | CASSLIGTSSNEQFF | TGTGCCAGCAGCTTAATCGGGACTAGCAGCAATGAGCAGTTCTTC
many | TRBJ1-2 | TRBV12-3/TRBV12-4 | . | CASSHLTLRGYTF | TGTGCCAGCAGTCACCTGACTTTGCGTGGCTACACCTTC
medium-sized | TRBJ2-3 | TRBV5-1 | . | CASSLAAATSTDTQYF | TGCGCCAGCAGCTTGGCTGCAGCCACTAGCACAGATACGCAGTATTTT
many | TRBJ1-2 | TRBV12-3/TRBV12-4 | TRBD1 | CASSSSLTQGGGYTF | TGTGCCAGCAGTTCGTCCTTAACACAGGGGGGAGGCTACACCTTC
. | TRBJ1-1 | TRBV7-2 | . | CASSEQVGAFF | TGTGCCAGCAGCGAGCAGGTTGGGGCTTTCTTT
many | TRBJ2-1 | TRBV12-3/TRBV12-4 | TRBD2 | CASSRYSGTSSYNEQFF | TGTGCCAGCAGCCGTTATAGCGGGACCTCCTCCTACAATGAGCAGTTCTTC
. | TRBJ2-1 | TRBV5-1 | TRBD1 | CDSSLGQVLPPDRQFF | TGCGACAGCAGCTTGGGACAGGTCCTACCGCCGGACAGACAGTTCTTC
few | TRBJ2-1 | TRBV11-3 | TRBD1 | CASSSRQGYNEQFF | TGTGCCAGCAGCTCTCGACAGGGGTACAATGAGCAGTTCTTC
few | TRBJ2-7 | TRBV5-1 | TRBD2 | CASSYPSTSGSGHEQYF | TGCGCCAGCAGCTACCCGTCCACTAGCGGGAGCGGACACGAGCAGTACTTC
many | TRBJ2-1 | TRBV7-2 | TRBD2 | CASSLQIERGGAEQFF | TGTGCCAGCAGCTTACAGATCGAGCGGGGGGGCGCTGAGCAGTTCTTC
. | TRBJ1-3 | TRBV27 | . | CASRPLRDTSGNTIYF | TGTGCCAGCAGGCCTCTCCGGGACACCTCTGGAAACACCATATATTTT
. | TRBJ1-1 | TRBV5-1 | . | CASSLFSTNTEAFF | TGCGCCAGCAGCTTGTTTTCCACGAACACTGAAGCTTTCTTT
many | TRBJ2-6 | TRBV12-3/TRBV12-4 | . | CASSLGPTGANVLTF | TGTGCCAGCAGTTTAGGCCCGACTGGGGCCAACGTCCTGACTTTC
many | TRBJ2-1 | TRBV18 | . | CASSFSRVNEQFF | TGTGCCAGCTCATTTTCTCGGGTGAATGAGCAGTTCTTC
many | TRBJ2-3 | TRBV11-3 | TRBD1 | CASSQGQADTQYF | TGTGCCAGCAGCCAGGGACAGGCGGATACGCAGTATTTT
many | TRBJ2-5 | TRBV7-2 | TRBD2 | CASSPRLAGLQETQYF | TGTGCCAGCAGCCCCCGGCTAGCGGGGCTACAAGAGACCCAGTACTTC
many | TRBJ1-1 | TRBV7-2 | TRBD1 | CASSPRQGSEDTEAFF | TGTGCCAGCAGCCCGCGACAGGGATCGGAGGACACTGAAGCTTTCTTT
many | TRBJ2-2 | TRBV5-4 | . | CASSRSPFSNTGELFF | TGTGCCAGCAGCCGGTCCCCCTTTAGTAACACCGGGGAGCTGTTTTTT
many | TRBJ2-5 | TRBV5-1 | TRBD2 | CASSRTSGGQGTAQYF | TGCGCCAGCAGCAGGACTAGCGGGGGCCAGGGGACGGCCCAGTACTTC
few | TRBJ2-5 | TRBV3-1 | TRBD2 | CASSQEAGASGVRETQYF | TGTGCCAGCAGCCAAGAGGCTGGGGCTAGCGGGGTCCGGGAGACCCAGTACTTC
many | TRBJ2-5 | TRBV4-1 | . | CASSRHPGHFQETQYF | TGCGCCAGCAGCCGCCATCCGGGACACTTCCAAGAGACCCAGTACTTC
. | TRBJ1-2 | TRBV7-9 | TRBD1 | CASSSTGPYGYTF | TGTGCCAGCAGCTCGACAGGGCCCTATGGCTACACCTTC
. | TRBJ2-7 | TRBV29-1 | . | CSAAPSGTYEQYF | TGCAGCGCCGCCCCCAGTGGGACCTACGAGCAGTACTTC
many | TRBJ1-4 | TRBV2 | . | CASSVSAAGNEKLFF | TGTGCCAGCAGTGTTTCGGCGGCTGGTAATGAAAAACTGTTTTTT
many | TRBJ1-2 | TRBV2 | . | CASSLISYGYTF | TGTGCCAGCAGTCTTATCTCGTATGGCTACACCTTC
. | TRBJ2-1 | TRBV7-2 | . | CASSFQGWRNEQFF | TGTGCCAGCAGCTTCCAGGGGTGGCGGAATGAGCAGTTCTTC
many | TRBJ1-5 | TRBV20-1 | . | CSGFKMGNQPQHF | TGCAGTGGATTCAAGATGGGCAATCAGCCCCAGCATTTT
. | TRBJ2-7 | TRBV20-1 | TRBD2 | CSAFGGLADSEQYF | TGCAGTGCTTTTGGGGGACTAGCGGACTCCGAGCAGTACTTC
. | TRBJ1-1 | TRBV9 | . | CASSVNWGDTEAFF | TGTGCCAGCAGCGTTAATTGGGGGGACACTGAAGCTTTCTTT
many | TRBJ2-1 | TRBV27 | . | CASSSGMDGLVNEQFF | TGTGCCAGCAGTTCGGGAATGGACGGTTTAGTCAATGAGCAGTTCTTC
many | TRBJ2-5 | TRBV7-2 | TRBD2 | CASSQQSGGLETQYF | TGTGCCAGCAGCCAACAGTCGGGAGGGTTGGAGACCCAGTACTTC
few | TRBJ1-5 | TRBV30 | TRBD1 | CAWTHTGTGSQPQHF | TGTGCCTGGACTCATACCGGGACAGGGAGTCAGCCCCAGCATTTT
many | TRBJ2-2 | TRBV9 | . | CASSTIEGGELFF | TGTGCCAGCAGCACGATCGAGGGCGGGGAGCTGTTTTTT
many | TRBJ2-1 | TRBV6-5 | . | CASSLARAGTSYNEQFF | TGTGCCAGCAGTCTGGCCCGGGCGGGAACTTCCTACAATGAGCAGTTCTTC
many | TRBJ2-1 | TRBV6-5 | TRBD2 | CASSTGTSGYNEQFF | TGTGCCAGCAGCACCGGGACTAGCGGCTACAATGAGCAGTTCTTC
few | TRBJ2-7 | TRBV19 | . | CASSPGAYEQYF | TGTGCCAGTAGTCCCGGGGCCTACGAGCAGTACTTC
many | TRBJ2-1 | TRBV3-1 | TRBD2 | CASSQEDGRAENEQFF | TGTGCCAGCAGCCAAGAAGACGGGAGGGCAGAAAATGAGCAGTTCTTC
many | TRBJ1-4 | TRBV7-3 | . | CASSLGGGEKLFF | TGTGCCAGCAGCTTAGGGGGCGGGGAAAAACTGTTTTTT
many | TRBJ1-5 | TRBV19 | . | CASSTSRRKPQHF | TGTGCCAGTAGTACATCCCGGCGTAAGCCCCAGCATTTT
many | TRBJ2-5 | TRBV5-6 | . | CASSFNSETQYF | TGTGCCAGCAGCTTTAATTCTGAGACCCAGTACTTC
. | TRBJ2-7 | TRBV9 | . | CASSVGGRSVSYEQYF | TGTGCCAGCAGCGTGGGGGGCCGGAGCGTTTCCTACGAGCAGTACTTC
. | TRBJ1-1 | TRBV29-1 | TRBD1 | CSGNRGDTEAFF | TGCAGCGGGAACAGGGGGGACACTGAAGCTTTCTTT
. | TRBJ1-1 | TRBV6-1 | . | CASSANSYRGAFF | TGTGCCAGCAGTGCGAACAGCTACCGGGGGGCTTTCTTT
. | TRBJ2-7 | TRBV2 | . | CASSRRDNYEQYF | TGTGCCAGCAGTCGCCGGGACAACTACGAGCAGTACTTC
few | TRBJ2-7 | TRBV2 | TRBD2 | CASGAGSSSYEQYF | TGTGCCAGCGGAGCGGGGTCTAGCTCCTACGAGCAGTACTTC